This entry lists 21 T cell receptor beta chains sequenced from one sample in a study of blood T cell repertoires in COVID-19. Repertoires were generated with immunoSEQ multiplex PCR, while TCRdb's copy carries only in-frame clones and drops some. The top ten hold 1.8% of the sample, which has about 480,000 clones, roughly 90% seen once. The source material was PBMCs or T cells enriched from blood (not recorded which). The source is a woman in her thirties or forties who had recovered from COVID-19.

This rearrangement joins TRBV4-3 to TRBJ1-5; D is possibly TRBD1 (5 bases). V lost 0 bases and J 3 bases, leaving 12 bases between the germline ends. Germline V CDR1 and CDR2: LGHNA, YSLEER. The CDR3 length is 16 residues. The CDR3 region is CASSQDHGGLNQPQHF. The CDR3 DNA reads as TGCGCCAGCAGCCAAGATCACGGGGGTCTCAATCAGCCCCAGCATTTT.

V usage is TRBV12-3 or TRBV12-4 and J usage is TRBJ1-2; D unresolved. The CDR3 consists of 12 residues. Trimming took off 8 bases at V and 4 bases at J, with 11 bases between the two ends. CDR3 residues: CASAGKLYGYTF. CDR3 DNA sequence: TGTGCCAGCGCCGGGAAACTCTATGGCTACACCTTC.

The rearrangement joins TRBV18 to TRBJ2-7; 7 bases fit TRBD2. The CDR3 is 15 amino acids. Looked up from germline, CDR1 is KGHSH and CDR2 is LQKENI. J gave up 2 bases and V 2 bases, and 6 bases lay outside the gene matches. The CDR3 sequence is CASSPFRGRTYEQYF. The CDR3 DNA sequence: TGTGCCAGCTCACCATTCCGCGGGAGAACCTACGAGCAGTACTTC.

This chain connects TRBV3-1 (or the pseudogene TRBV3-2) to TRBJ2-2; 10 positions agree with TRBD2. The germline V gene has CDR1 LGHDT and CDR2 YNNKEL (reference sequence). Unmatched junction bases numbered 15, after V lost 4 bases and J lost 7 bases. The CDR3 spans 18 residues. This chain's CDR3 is CASSLQRFSGRALGELFF. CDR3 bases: TGTGCCAGCAGCCTCCAACGATTCAGCGGGAGGGCCCTCGGGGAGCTGTTTTTT.

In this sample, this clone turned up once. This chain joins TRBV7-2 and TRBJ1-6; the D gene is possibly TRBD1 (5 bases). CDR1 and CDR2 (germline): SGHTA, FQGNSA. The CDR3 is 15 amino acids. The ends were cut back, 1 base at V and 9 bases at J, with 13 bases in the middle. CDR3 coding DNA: TGTGCCAGCAGCTTAGTCGGGACCGGGAGTTCACCCCTCCACTTT. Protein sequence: CASSLVGTGSSPLHF.

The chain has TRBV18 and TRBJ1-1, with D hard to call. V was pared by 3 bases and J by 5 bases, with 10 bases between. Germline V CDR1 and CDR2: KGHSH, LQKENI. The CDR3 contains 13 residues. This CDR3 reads CASSPRMRTEAFF. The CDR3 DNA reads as TGTGCCAGCTCACCGAGAATGAGGACTGAAGCTTTCTTT.

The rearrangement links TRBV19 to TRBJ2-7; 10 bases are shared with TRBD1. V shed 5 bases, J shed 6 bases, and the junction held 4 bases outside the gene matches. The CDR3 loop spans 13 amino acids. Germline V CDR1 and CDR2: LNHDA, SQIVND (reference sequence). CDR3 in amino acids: CASSRDRGGEQYF. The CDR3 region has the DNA TGTGCCAGTAGTCGGGACAGGGGAGGCGAGCAGTACTTC.

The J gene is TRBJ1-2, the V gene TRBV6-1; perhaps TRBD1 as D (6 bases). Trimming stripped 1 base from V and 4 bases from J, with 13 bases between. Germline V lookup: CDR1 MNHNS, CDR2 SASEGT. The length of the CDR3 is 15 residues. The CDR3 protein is CASSEGQGLFYGYTF. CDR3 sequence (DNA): TGTGCCAGCAGTGAAGGGCAGGGGCTATTCTATGGCTACACCTTC.

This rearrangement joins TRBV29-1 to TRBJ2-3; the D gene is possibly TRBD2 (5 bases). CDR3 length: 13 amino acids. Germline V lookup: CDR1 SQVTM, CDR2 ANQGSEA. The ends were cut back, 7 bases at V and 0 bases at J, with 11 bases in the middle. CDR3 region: CSGGLGSTDTQYF. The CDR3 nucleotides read TGCAGCGGCGGACTGGGGAGCACAGATACGCAGTATTTT.

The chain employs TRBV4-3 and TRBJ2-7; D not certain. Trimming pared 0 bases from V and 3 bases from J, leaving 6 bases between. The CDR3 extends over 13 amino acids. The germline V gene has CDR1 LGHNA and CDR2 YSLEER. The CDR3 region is CASSQDVSYEQYF. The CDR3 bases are TGCGCCAGCAGCCAAGACGTGAGCTACGAGCAGTACTTC.

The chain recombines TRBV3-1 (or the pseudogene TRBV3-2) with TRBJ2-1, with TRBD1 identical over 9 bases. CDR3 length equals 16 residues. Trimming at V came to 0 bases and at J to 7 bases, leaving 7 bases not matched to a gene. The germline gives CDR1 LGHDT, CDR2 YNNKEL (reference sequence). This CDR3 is CASSQEVTGGSNEQFF. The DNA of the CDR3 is TGTGCCAGCAGCCAAGAGGTGACAGGGGGGAGTAATGAGCAGTTCTTC.

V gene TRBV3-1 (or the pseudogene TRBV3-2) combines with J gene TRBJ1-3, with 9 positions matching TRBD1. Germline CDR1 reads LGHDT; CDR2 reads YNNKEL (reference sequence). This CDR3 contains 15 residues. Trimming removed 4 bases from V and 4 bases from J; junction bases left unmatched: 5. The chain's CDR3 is CASSPTGTGGNTIYF. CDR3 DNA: TGTGCCAGCAGCCCCACCGGGACAGGGGGAAACACCATATATTTT.

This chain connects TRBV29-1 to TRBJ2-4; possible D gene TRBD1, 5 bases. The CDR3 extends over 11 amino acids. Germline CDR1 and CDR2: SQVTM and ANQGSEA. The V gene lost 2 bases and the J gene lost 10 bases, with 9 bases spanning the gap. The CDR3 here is CSVERGQIQYF. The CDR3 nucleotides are TGCAGCGTTGAAAGGGGCCAGATTCAGTACTTC.

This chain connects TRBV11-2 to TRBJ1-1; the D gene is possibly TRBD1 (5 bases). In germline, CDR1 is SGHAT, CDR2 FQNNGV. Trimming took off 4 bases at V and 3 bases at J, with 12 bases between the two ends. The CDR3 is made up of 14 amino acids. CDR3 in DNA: TGTGCCAGCAGCTCTCAAGGGGAATACACTGAAGCTTTCTTT. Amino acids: CASSSQGEYTEAFF.

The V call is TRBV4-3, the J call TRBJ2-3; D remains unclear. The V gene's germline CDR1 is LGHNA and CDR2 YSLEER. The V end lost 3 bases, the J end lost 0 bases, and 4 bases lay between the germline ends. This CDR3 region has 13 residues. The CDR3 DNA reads TGCGCCAGCAGCCACCTTAGCACAGATACGCAGTATTTT. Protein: CASSHLSTDTQYF.

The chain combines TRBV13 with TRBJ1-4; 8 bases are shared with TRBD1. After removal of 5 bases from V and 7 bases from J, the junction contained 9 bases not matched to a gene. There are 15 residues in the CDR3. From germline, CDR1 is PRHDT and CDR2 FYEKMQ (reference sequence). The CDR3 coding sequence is TGTGCCAGCAGCGCCGAACGGACAGGGCGTGAAAAACTGTTTTTT. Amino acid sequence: CASSAERTGREKLFF. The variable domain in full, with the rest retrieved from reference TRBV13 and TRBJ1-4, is AAGVIQSPRHLIKEKRETATLKCYPIPRHDTVYWYQQGPGQDPQFLISFYEKMQSDKGSIPDRFSAQQFSDYHSELNMSSLELGDSALYFCASSAERTGREKLFFGSGTQLSVL.

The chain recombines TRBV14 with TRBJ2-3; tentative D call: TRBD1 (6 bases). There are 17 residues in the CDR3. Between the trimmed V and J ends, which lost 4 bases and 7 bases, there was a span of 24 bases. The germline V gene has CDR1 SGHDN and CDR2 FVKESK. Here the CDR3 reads CASSRDQGSARLNTQYF. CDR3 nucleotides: TGTGCCAGCAGCCGAGACCAGGGGTCAGCGAGGCTGAATACGCAGTATTTT. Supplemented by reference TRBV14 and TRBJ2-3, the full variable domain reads EAGVTQFPSHSVIEKGQTVTLRCDPISGHDNLYWYRRVMGKEIKFLLHFVKESKQDESGMPNNRFLAERTGGTYSTLKVQPAELEDSGVYFCASSRDQGSARLNTQYFGPGTRLTVL.

CDR3 sequence (DNA): TGCGCCAGCAGCCAAAACAGGGGACACGAGCCCCAGCATTTT. Translated: CASSQNRGHEPQHF. The J gene is TRBJ1-5, the V gene TRBV4-3; 7 bases align to TRBD1. The CDR3 runs 14 residues. The V gene's germline CDR1 is LGHNA and CDR2 YSLEER. The junction had 6 bases not matched to a gene; V was cut back by 2 bases and J by 8 bases.

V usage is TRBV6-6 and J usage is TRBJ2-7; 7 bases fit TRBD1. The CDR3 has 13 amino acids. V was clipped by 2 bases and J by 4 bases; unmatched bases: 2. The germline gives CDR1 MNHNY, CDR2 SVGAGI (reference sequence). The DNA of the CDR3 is TGTGCCAGCAGTTACGACAGGGAGTACGAGCAGTACTTC. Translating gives CASSYDREYEQYF.

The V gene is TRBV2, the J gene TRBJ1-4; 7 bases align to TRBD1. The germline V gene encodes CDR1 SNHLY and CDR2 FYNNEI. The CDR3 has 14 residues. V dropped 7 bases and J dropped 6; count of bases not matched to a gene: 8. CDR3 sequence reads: CASTRQGGDEKLFF. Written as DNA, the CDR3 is TGTGCCAGCACCAGACAGGGAGGAGATGAAAAACTGTTTTTT.

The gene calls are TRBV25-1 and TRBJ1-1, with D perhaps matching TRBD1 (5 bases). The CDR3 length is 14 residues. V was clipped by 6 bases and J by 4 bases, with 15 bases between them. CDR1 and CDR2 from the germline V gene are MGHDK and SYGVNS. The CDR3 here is CASSDLGRGTEAFF. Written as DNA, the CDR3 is TGTGCCAGCAGCGACCTGGGAAGGGGCACTGAAGCTTTCTTT.